This T cell receptor (beta chain) comes out of a study of blood T cell repertoires in COVID-19. Original handling: Estimation of nucleated cell counts relied on the amplification of reference gene primers. The data were produced by immunoSEQ multiplex PCR, yet TCRdb's version contains in-frame clones alone and is incomplete. The DNA gave D and trimming, while V, J and clone size come from that table. Seen here are under 55,000 clones, 88% observed once, and the top ten hold over 11%. CDR1 is SGHTA and CDR2 is FQGNSA in the germline V gene. This CDR3 has 15 residues. V trimming: 5 bases; J trimming: 6 bases; junction bases outside the gene matches: 9.

Source material: peripheral blood. The genes are TRBV7-2 and TRBJ2-2; 7 bases are shared with TRBD1. This sequence originates from a human donor in a cohort sampled during active COVID-19. The CDR3 sequence: CASSLIDRDAGELFF. In DNA form, the CDR3 reads TGTGCCAGCAGCCTAATTGACAGGGACGCCGGGGAGCTGTTTTTT.